A selection of T cell receptor beta chains follows, all from one sample in a study of blood T cell repertoires in COVID-19. Generated by immunoSEQ multiplex PCR, the TCRdb table keeps only in-frame clones and is missing some. The table records over 120,000 clones, roughly 84% of them present only once. The sample taken for sequencing was peripheral blood. Every receptor here comes from a human donor with acute or convalescent COVID-19. The donor label of this sample is uncertain. Each CDR3 is given with its conserved first and last residue. The order of the fields is D gene, J gene, clone size, CDR3 length, V gene, CDR3 DNA, CDR3 protein. A D gene is named only where the DNA matches it firmly. Expanded clones get a size class; other rows say once, few or many, or leave the size out.

d_call: TRBD1; j_call: TRBJ2-1; clone_size: .; cdr3_length: 12; v_call: TRBV2; cdr3_nt: TGTGCCAGCAGCGACAGGGGCAATGAGCAGTTCTTC; cdr3_aa: CASSDRGNEQFF
d_call: .; j_call: TRBJ2-7; clone_size: .; cdr3_length: 14; v_call: TRBV6-1; cdr3_nt: TGTGCCAGCAGTGAACGGGTCTACTCCTACGAGCAGTACTTC; cdr3_aa: CASSERVYSYEQYF
d_call: .; j_call: TRBJ1-2; clone_size: .; cdr3_length: 11; v_call: TRBV20-1; cdr3_nt: TGCAGTGCGCCCAACTTGGGCGGCTACACCTTC; cdr3_aa: CSAPNLGGYTF
d_call: .; j_call: TRBJ2-1; clone_size: .; cdr3_length: 16; v_call: TRBV9; cdr3_nt: TGTGCCAGCAGCGTAGAGGAGACGAACTCCTACAATGAGCAGTTCTTC; cdr3_aa: CASSVEETNSYNEQFF
d_call: TRBD1; j_call: TRBJ1-5; clone_size: .; cdr3_length: 16; v_call: TRBV7-8; cdr3_nt: TGTGCCAGCAGCCAGAGACAGGGGGGTACCAATCAGCCCCAGCATTTT; cdr3_aa: CASSQRQGGTNQPQHF
d_call: .; j_call: TRBJ2-7; clone_size: .; cdr3_length: 15; v_call: TRBV24-1; cdr3_nt: TGTGCCACCAGTGATAGCCGGGTCATTGAGTACGAGCAGTACTTC; cdr3_aa: CATSDSRVIEYEQYF
d_call: TRBD1; j_call: TRBJ2-3; clone_size: .; cdr3_length: 13; v_call: TRBV15; cdr3_nt: TGTGCCACCAGGGGGACAGGGGCAGGGACGCAGTATTTT; cdr3_aa: CATRGTGAGTQYF
d_call: .; j_call: TRBJ1-1; clone_size: .; cdr3_length: 16; v_call: TRBV6-2/TRBV6-3; cdr3_nt: TGTGCCAGCAGTTACTTAGCGGGGCCGAGGGACACTGAAGCTTTCTTT; cdr3_aa: CASSYLAGPRDTEAFF
d_call: TRBD2; j_call: TRBJ2-5; clone_size: .; cdr3_length: 14; v_call: TRBV11-2; cdr3_nt: TGTGCCAGCAGCTTAGATATGGTCGCGGCGGGAGGGTACTTC; cdr3_aa: CASSLDMVAAGGYF
d_call: TRBD1; j_call: TRBJ2-1; clone_size: .; cdr3_length: 16; v_call: TRBV24-1; cdr3_nt: TGTGCCACCAGTGACCCCAGGACAGGAAGCTACAATGAGCAGTTCTTC; cdr3_aa: CATSDPRTGSYNEQFF
d_call: TRBD2; j_call: TRBJ2-5; clone_size: .; cdr3_length: 16; v_call: TRBV19; cdr3_nt: TGTGCCAGTAGTGGGGGGGGAGGGTTGGTGGAAGAGACCCAGTACTTC; cdr3_aa: CASSGGGGLVEETQYF
d_call: .; j_call: TRBJ1-5; clone_size: .; cdr3_length: 16; v_call: TRBV6-6; cdr3_nt: TGTGCCAGCAACCCTAATCAGGTTTACAGCAATCAGCCCCAGCATTTT; cdr3_aa: CASNPNQVYSNQPQHF
d_call: .; j_call: TRBJ2-3; clone_size: .; cdr3_length: 17; v_call: TRBV7-3; cdr3_nt: TGTGCCAGCAGTTCCGCCGGGGAGGCTGCTAGCACAGATACGCAGTATTTT; cdr3_aa: CASSSAGEAASTDTQYF
d_call: TRBD2; j_call: TRBJ2-3; clone_size: .; cdr3_length: 14; v_call: TRBV7-3; cdr3_nt: TGTGCCAGCAGTTTCGGACTAGCGGGAGATACGCAGTATTTT; cdr3_aa: CASSFGLAGDTQYF
d_call: TRBD1; j_call: TRBJ1-2; clone_size: .; cdr3_length: 16; v_call: TRBV4-3; cdr3_nt: TGCGCCAGCAGCCCGTCAGGGGGTTTGACTGCATATGGCTACACCTTC; cdr3_aa: CASSPSGGLTAYGYTF
d_call: TRBD2; j_call: TRBJ2-5; clone_size: .; cdr3_length: 15; v_call: TRBV9; cdr3_nt: TGTGCCAGCAGCGTAGGTGGTAGCGGGATTGAGACCCAGTACTTC; cdr3_aa: CASSVGGSGIETQYF
d_call: .; j_call: TRBJ1-1; clone_size: once; cdr3_length: 16; v_call: TRBV19; cdr3_nt: TGTGCCAGTAGTATAGGACGGGTAACTACGAACACTGAAGCTTTCTTT; cdr3_aa: CASSIGRVTTNTEAFF
d_call: .; j_call: TRBJ2-1; clone_size: .; cdr3_length: 16; v_call: TRBV4-3; cdr3_nt: TGCGCCAGCAGCCAAGATGATGGCGGGGACTACAATGAGCAGTTCTTC; cdr3_aa: CASSQDDGGDYNEQFF
d_call: TRBD1; j_call: TRBJ2-5; clone_size: once; cdr3_length: 16; v_call: TRBV9; cdr3_nt: TGTGCCAGCAGCGTAGGGACAGGGAAGGGCCAAGAGACCCAGTACTTC; cdr3_aa: CASSVGTGKGQETQYF
d_call: .; j_call: TRBJ1-4; clone_size: .; cdr3_length: 15; v_call: TRBV7-9; cdr3_nt: TGTGCCAGCAGCTTACGGGGGAGGACTAATGAAAAACTGTTTTTT; cdr3_aa: CASSLRGRTNEKLFF
d_call: .; j_call: TRBJ2-7; clone_size: .; cdr3_length: 14; v_call: TRBV28; cdr3_nt: TGTGCCAGCAGTTCCTTCGGGGGTTCCTACGAGCAGTACTTC; cdr3_aa: CASSSFGGSYEQYF
d_call: .; j_call: TRBJ2-2; clone_size: .; cdr3_length: 13; v_call: TRBV5-5; cdr3_nt: TGTGCCAGCAGCCCCCCGGACACCGGGGAGCTGTTTTTT; cdr3_aa: CASSPPDTGELFF
d_call: TRBD1; j_call: TRBJ2-7; clone_size: .; cdr3_length: 15; v_call: TRBV18; cdr3_nt: TGTGCCAGCTCACCAGCCGGGACAGGGGTCTACGAGCAGTACTTC; cdr3_aa: CASSPAGTGVYEQYF
d_call: TRBD1; j_call: TRBJ2-5; clone_size: .; cdr3_length: 16; v_call: TRBV9; cdr3_nt: TGTGCCAGCAGCGTAGCTAGTGGGACAGCCCAAGAGACCCAGTACTTC; cdr3_aa: CASSVASGTAQETQYF
d_call: .; j_call: TRBJ1-1; clone_size: .; cdr3_length: 11; v_call: TRBV12-3/TRBV12-4; cdr3_nt: TGTGCCAGCAGTTTTTGGATCGGGGCTTTCTTT; cdr3_aa: CASSFWIGAFF
d_call: TRBD2; j_call: TRBJ2-4; clone_size: .; cdr3_length: 18; v_call: TRBV19; cdr3_nt: TGTGCCAGTAGTATTGAACTAGCGGGGGTAGGAGCCAAAAACATTCAGTACTTC; cdr3_aa: CASSIELAGVGAKNIQYF
d_call: .; j_call: TRBJ1-3; clone_size: .; cdr3_length: 16; v_call: TRBV5-1; cdr3_nt: TGCGCCAGCAGCTTGGCCGTAGGCGGGTCTGGAAACACCATATATTTT; cdr3_aa: CASSLAVGGSGNTIYF
d_call: TRBD2; j_call: TRBJ2-3; clone_size: few; cdr3_length: 14; v_call: TRBV3-1/TRBV3-2; cdr3_nt: TGTGCCAGCAGCCCCGGGGGGGGCACAGATACGCAGTATTTT; cdr3_aa: CASSPGGGTDTQYF
d_call: TRBD1; j_call: TRBJ1-5; clone_size: .; cdr3_length: 13; v_call: TRBV5-1; cdr3_nt: TGCGCCAGCAGCTTGGCCTCAGGGGGTAAGGAACATTTT; cdr3_aa: CASSLASGGKEHF
d_call: TRBD1; j_call: TRBJ1-1; clone_size: .; cdr3_length: 14; v_call: TRBV7-9; cdr3_nt: TGTGCCAGCATCACGGGGACAGAGAACACTGAAGCTTTCTTT; cdr3_aa: CASITGTENTEAFF
d_call: TRBD1; j_call: TRBJ1-2; clone_size: .; cdr3_length: 14; v_call: TRBV10-1; cdr3_nt: TGCGCCAGCACTAGGACAGGTACTAACTATGGCTACACCTTC; cdr3_aa: CASTRTGTNYGYTF
d_call: .; j_call: TRBJ1-2; clone_size: .; cdr3_length: 17; v_call: TRBV15; cdr3_nt: TGTGCCACCAGCAGAACGACCGGGACACAAGCTAACTATGGCTACACCTTC; cdr3_aa: CATSRTTGTQANYGYTF
d_call: TRBD1; j_call: TRBJ1-3; clone_size: .; cdr3_length: 15; v_call: TRBV5-8; cdr3_nt: TGTGCCAGTCTTTGGGGACAGAGCTCTGGAAACACCATATATTTT; cdr3_aa: CASLWGQSSGNTIYF
d_call: .; j_call: TRBJ2-7; clone_size: .; cdr3_length: 12; v_call: TRBV6-5; cdr3_nt: TGTGCCAGCAGTACCCGAACTTACGAGCAGTACTTC; cdr3_aa: CASSTRTYEQYF
d_call: TRBD1; j_call: TRBJ1-4; clone_size: .; cdr3_length: 15; v_call: TRBV2; cdr3_nt: TGTGCCAGCGGGACAGCCTATGCAACTAATGAAAAACTGTTTTTT; cdr3_aa: CASGTAYATNEKLFF
d_call: .; j_call: TRBJ2-1; clone_size: few; cdr3_length: 21; v_call: TRBV4-1; cdr3_nt: TGCGCCAGCAGCCTGGACCCGACAGGGGTCGGTAGCGGGAGCTCCTACAATGAGCAGTTCTTC; cdr3_aa: CASSLDPTGVGSGSSYNEQFF
d_call: TRBD1; j_call: TRBJ1-6; clone_size: .; cdr3_length: 14; v_call: TRBV2; cdr3_nt: TGTGCCAGCACTGGACAGGGAGGTGATTCACCCCTCCACTTT; cdr3_aa: CASTGQGGDSPLHF
d_call: TRBD2; j_call: TRBJ2-1; clone_size: few; cdr3_length: 18; v_call: TRBV7-7; cdr3_nt: TGTGCTAGCAGCCCAGCCCGGCCTAGCGGACGCTCCTACAATGAGCAGTTCTTC; cdr3_aa: CASSPARPSGRSYNEQFF
d_call: .; j_call: TRBJ1-1; clone_size: .; cdr3_length: 13; v_call: TRBV4-2; cdr3_nt: TGTGCCAGCAGCCAAGAGCGCTACACTGAAGCTTTCTTT; cdr3_aa: CASSQERYTEAFF
d_call: TRBD2; j_call: TRBJ2-7; clone_size: .; cdr3_length: 17; v_call: TRBV28; cdr3_nt: TGTGCCAGCAGTTTACCTCCGGGTAGCGGGGGAGTCTACGAGCAGTACTTC; cdr3_aa: CASSLPPGSGGVYEQYF
d_call: .; j_call: TRBJ1-3; clone_size: .; cdr3_length: 13; v_call: TRBV19; cdr3_nt: TGTGCCAGTAGCCCCCAGGGGGGAAACACCATATATTTT; cdr3_aa: CASSPQGGNTIYF
d_call: .; j_call: TRBJ1-5; clone_size: .; cdr3_length: 16; v_call: TRBV6-2/TRBV6-3; cdr3_nt: TGTGCCAGCAGTTACGCGCGGCAGTATAGCAATCAGCCCCAGCATTTT; cdr3_aa: CASSYARQYSNQPQHF
d_call: TRBD1; j_call: TRBJ1-5; clone_size: .; cdr3_length: 14; v_call: TRBV10-3; cdr3_nt: TGTGCCATCAGTCGGACAGGGGGCGAGGGGGCCCAGCATTTT; cdr3_aa: CAISRTGGEGAQHF
d_call: TRBD2; j_call: TRBJ2-3; clone_size: .; cdr3_length: 17; v_call: TRBV6-2/TRBV6-3; cdr3_nt: TGTGCCAGCAGTTACCCCGCTAGCGGGAGATCGGGAGATACGCAGTATTTT; cdr3_aa: CASSYPASGRSGDTQYF
d_call: TRBD1; j_call: TRBJ1-1; clone_size: few; cdr3_length: 17; v_call: TRBV6-2/TRBV6-3; cdr3_nt: TGTGCCAGCAGTTACCTGACAGGGCAATACACTGACACTGAAGCTTTCTTT; cdr3_aa: CASSYLTGQYTDTEAFF
d_call: .; j_call: TRBJ1-2; clone_size: once; cdr3_length: 13; v_call: TRBV12-3/TRBV12-4; cdr3_nt: TGTGCCAGCAGTTTAGGGCTGGTTTATGGCTACACCTTC; cdr3_aa: CASSLGLVYGYTF
d_call: TRBD2; j_call: TRBJ2-3; clone_size: .; cdr3_length: 14; v_call: TRBV4-2; cdr3_nt: TGTGCCAGCAGCCTCGGACTAGAATCAGATACGCAGTATTTT; cdr3_aa: CASSLGLESDTQYF
d_call: TRBD2; j_call: TRBJ2-2; clone_size: .; cdr3_length: 16; v_call: TRBV3-1/TRBV3-2; cdr3_nt: TGTGCCAGCAGCCAAGTTCCAGCGGGAGTCACCGGGGAGCTGTTTTTT; cdr3_aa: CASSQVPAGVTGELFF
d_call: .; j_call: TRBJ2-1; clone_size: once; cdr3_length: 13; v_call: TRBV6-5; cdr3_nt: TGTGCCAGCACTATTATCTCCTACAATGAGCAGTTCTTC; cdr3_aa: CASTIISYNEQFF
d_call: .; j_call: TRBJ1-6; clone_size: .; cdr3_length: 14; v_call: TRBV30; cdr3_nt: TGTGCCTGGGCGGCAGGACTTTATAATTCACCCCTCCACTTT; cdr3_aa: CAWAAGLYNSPLHF